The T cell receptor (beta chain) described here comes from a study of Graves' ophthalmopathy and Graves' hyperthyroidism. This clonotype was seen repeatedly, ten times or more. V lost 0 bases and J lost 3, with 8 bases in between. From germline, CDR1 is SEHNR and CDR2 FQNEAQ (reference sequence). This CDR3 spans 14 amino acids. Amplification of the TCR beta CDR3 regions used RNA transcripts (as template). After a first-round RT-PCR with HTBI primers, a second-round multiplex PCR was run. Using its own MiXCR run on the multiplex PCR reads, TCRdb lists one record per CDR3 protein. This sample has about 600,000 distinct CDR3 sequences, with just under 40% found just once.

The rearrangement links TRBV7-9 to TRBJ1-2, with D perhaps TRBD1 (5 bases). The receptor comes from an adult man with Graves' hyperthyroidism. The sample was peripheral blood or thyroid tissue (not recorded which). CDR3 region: CASSLAGHDYGYTF. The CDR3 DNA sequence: TGTGCCAGCAGCTTAGCAGGACACGACTATGGCTACACCTTC.